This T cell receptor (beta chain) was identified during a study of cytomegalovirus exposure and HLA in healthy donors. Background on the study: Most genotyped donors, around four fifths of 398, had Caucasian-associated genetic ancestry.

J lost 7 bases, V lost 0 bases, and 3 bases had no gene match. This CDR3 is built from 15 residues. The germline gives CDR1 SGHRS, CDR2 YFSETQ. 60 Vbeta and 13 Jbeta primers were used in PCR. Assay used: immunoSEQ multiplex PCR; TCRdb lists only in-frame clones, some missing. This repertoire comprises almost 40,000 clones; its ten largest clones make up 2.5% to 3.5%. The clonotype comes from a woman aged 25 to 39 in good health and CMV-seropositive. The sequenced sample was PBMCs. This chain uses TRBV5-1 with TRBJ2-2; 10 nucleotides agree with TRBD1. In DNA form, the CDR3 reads TGCGCCAGCAGCTTGGGGACAGGGGGTCACGGGGAGCTGTTTTTT. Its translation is CASSLGTGGHGELFF.